One T cell receptor (beta chain) is described in this entry. These data originate in a study of blood T cell repertoires in COVID-19. In the study overall: The cDNA or gDNA used as material had been derived from T cells, B-cell-depleted T cells, or PBMCs.

Allocation to cohorts depended on clinical history reported by the participants. In the original analysis: By means of reference gene primer amplification, nucleated cell counts were estimated. Sequencing was performed with immunoSEQ multiplex PCR; in TCRdb, only in-frame clones are kept and a portion is missing. V, J and clone size derive from that table, while D and trimming were established from the DNA sequence. The profile shows about 82,000 clones, around 89% of them singletons. The CDR3 spans 15 residues. Germline CDR1 is SGHKS and CDR2 is YYEKEE (reference sequence). Unmatched junction bases numbered 4, after V lost 3 bases and J lost 1 base.

The chain has TRBV5-5 and TRBJ1-5; TRBD1 matches 7 bases. The sample consisted of PBMCs or T cells enriched from blood (not recorded which). The receptor's source is a woman aged 45-60 years with acute COVID-19. CDR3 loop: CASSWTGGSNQPQHF. In DNA form, the CDR3 reads TGTGCCAGCAGCTGGACAGGTGGAAGCAATCAGCCCCAGCATTTT.